This T cell receptor (beta chain) is from a study of shared clonotypes between healthy human individuals. The CDR3 sequence is 13 residues long. Trimming left V 6 bases short and J 5 bases short, with 13 bases between. Germline V gene sequence: CDR1 MNHEY, CDR2 SVGAGI. Method: immunoSEQ multiplex PCR; TCRdb's copy keeps in-frame clones and lacks some. Of 2,100,000 or so clones in the sample, approximately 96% were seen once. The gene calls are TRBV6-5 and TRBJ2-5; D gene uncertain. The sample comprised naive CD4+ T cells sorted from blood. Documented subset: CD45RA+ positively selected. The clonotype was recovered from a young man in good health. The DNA of the CDR3 is TGTGCCAGCAGCCCGACCCTAAGGGAGACCCAGTACTTC. Translated: CASSPTLRETQYF.